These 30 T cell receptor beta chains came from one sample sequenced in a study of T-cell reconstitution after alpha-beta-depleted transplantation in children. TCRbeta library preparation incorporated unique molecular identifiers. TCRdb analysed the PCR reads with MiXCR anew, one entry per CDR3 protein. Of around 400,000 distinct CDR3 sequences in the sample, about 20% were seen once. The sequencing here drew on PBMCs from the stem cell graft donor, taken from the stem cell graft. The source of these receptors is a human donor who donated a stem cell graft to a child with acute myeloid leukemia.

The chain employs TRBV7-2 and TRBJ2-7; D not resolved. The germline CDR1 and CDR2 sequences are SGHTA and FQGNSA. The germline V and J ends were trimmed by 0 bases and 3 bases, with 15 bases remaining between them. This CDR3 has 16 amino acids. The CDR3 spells CASSLAGSDLYYEQYF. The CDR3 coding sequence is TGTGCCAGCAGCTTAGCAGGGTCAGACCTTTACTACGAGCAGTACTTC.

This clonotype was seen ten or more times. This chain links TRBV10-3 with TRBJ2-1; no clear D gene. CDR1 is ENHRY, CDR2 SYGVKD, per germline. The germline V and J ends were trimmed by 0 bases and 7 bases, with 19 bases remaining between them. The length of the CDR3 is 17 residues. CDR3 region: CAISESGRSPRVNEQFF. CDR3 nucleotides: TGTGCCATCAGTGAGTCTGGGCGGAGTCCGAGAGTGAATGAGCAGTTCTTC.

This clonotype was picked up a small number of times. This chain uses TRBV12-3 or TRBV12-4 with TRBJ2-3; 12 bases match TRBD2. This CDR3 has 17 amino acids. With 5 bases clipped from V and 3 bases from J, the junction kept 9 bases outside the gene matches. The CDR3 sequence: CASSPSTSGSFTDTQYF. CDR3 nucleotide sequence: TGTGCCAGCAGTCCCTCGACTAGCGGGAGTTTTACAGATACGCAGTATTTT.

The DNA for the CDR3 is TGTGCCAGCAGCGCACGGCGGGACCGACCCTACGAGCAGTACTTC. It specifies CASSARRDRPYEQYF. The chain joins TRBV7-7 to TRBJ2-7; tentatively, D is TRBD2 (6 bases). Trimming took 5 bases from V and 2 from J, leaving 16 bases between them. CDR3 length: 15 amino acids. Germline-derived CDR1 and CDR2 are SSHAT and FNYEAQ (reference sequence).

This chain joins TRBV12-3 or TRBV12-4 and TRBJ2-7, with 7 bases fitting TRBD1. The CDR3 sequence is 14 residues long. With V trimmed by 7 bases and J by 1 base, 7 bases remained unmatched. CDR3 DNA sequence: TGTGCCAGCAAACAATCGACAGGGTCCTACGAGCAGTACTTC. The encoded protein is CASKQSTGSYEQYF.

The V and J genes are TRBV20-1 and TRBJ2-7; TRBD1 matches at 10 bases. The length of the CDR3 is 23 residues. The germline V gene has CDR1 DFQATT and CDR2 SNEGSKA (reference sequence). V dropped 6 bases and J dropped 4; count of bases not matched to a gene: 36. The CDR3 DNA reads TGCAGTGCCCTAAGGGTACGACAGATCCCGGACTTAAGCGGGACGGACAGGGGGTACGAGCAGTACTTC. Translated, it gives CSALRVRQIPDLSGTDRGYEQYF.

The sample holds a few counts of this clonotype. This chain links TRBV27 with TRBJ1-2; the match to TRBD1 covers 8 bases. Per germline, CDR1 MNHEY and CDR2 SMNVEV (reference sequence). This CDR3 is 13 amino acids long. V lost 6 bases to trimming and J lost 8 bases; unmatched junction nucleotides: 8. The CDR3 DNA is TGTGCCAGCAGGTTAGACAGGGGAGCAGGCTACACCTTC. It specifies CASRLDRGAGYTF.

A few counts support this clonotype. The CDR3 DNA is TGCAGTGCTAGACAGGGGTCCTCGTTCACCGGGGAGCTGTTTTTT. Translation gives CSARQGSSFTGELFF. The chain uses TRBV20-1 and TRBJ2-2, with a weak D call TRBD1 (6 bases). This CDR3 spans 15 amino acids. Per the germline V gene, CDR1 is DFQATT and CDR2 is SNEGSKA (reference sequence). Trimming cost V 2 bases and J 4 bases, with 14 bases left between them.

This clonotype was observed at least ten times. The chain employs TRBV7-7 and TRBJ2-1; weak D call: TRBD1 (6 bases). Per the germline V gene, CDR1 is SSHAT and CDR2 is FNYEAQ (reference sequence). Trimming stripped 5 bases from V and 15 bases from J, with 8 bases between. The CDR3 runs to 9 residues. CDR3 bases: TGTGCCAGCAGCCCACAGGGGTTCTTC. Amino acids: CASSPQGFF.

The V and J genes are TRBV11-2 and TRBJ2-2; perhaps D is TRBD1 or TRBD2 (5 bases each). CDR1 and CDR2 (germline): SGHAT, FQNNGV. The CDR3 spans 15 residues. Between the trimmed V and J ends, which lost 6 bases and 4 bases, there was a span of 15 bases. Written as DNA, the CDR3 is TGTGCCAGCAGGGCTGTGGGGGAGCCCACCGGGGAGCTGTTTTTT. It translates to CASRAVGEPTGELFF. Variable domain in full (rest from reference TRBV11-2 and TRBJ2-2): EAGVAQSPRYKIIEKRQSVAFWCNPISGHATLYWYQQILGQGPKLLIQFQNNGVVDDSQLPKDRFSAERLKGVDSTLKIQPAKLEDSAVYLCASRAVGEPTGELFFGEGSRLTVL.

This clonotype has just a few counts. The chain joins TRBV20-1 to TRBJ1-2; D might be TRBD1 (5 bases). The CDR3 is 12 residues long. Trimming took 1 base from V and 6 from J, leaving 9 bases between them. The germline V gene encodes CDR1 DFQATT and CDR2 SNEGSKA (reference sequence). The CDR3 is CSARGGRNGYTF. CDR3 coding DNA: TGCAGTGCTAGAGGGGGGAGGAATGGCTACACCTTC.

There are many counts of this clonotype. The CDR3 is CASSQEVVVGGTGELFF. The CDR3 DNA sequence: TGTGCCAGCAGCCAAGAGGTTGTAGTGGGAGGCACCGGGGAGCTGTTTTTT. V and J are TRBV4-2 and TRBJ2-2; maybe TRBD2 (6 bases). Trimming pared 0 bases from V and 4 bases from J, leaving 15 bases between. The germline gives CDR1 LGHNA, CDR2 YNFKEQ. CDR3 length equals 17 residues.

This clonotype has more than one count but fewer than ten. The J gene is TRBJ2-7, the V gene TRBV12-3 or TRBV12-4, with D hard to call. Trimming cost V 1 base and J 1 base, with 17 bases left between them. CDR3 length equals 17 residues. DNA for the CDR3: TGTGCCAGCAGTTTAGGTAGTTGGTTTAACAATTCCTACGAGCAGTACTTC. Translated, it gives CASSLGSWFNNSYEQYF.

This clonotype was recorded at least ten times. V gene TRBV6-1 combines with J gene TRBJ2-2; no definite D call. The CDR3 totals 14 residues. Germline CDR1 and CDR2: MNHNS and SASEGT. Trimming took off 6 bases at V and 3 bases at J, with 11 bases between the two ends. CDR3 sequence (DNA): TGTGCCAGCAGCCCAAACTCGGACACCGGGGAGCTGTTTTTT. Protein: CASSPNSDTGELFF.

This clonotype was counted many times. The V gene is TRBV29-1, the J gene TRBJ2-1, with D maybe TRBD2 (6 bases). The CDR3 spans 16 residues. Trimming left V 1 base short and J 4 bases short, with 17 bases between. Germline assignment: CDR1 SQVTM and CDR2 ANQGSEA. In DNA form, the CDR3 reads TGCAGCGTTGAAGGGGCTCGACTAGGTGCGTACAATGAGCAGTTCTTC. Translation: CSVEGARLGAYNEQFF.

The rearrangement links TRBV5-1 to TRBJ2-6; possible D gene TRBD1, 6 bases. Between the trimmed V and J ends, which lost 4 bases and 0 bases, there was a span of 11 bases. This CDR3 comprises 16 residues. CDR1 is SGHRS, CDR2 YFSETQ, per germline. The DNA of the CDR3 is TGCGCCAGCAGCGGGGACACGAGCTCTGGGGCCAACGTCCTGACTTTC. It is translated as CASSGDTSSGANVLTF.

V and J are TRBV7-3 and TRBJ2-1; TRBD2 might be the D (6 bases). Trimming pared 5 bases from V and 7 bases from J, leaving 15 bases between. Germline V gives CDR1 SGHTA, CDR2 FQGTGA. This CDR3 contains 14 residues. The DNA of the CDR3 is TGTGCCAGCAGCAAGACGACTAGTCAGAATGAGCAGTTCTTC. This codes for CASSKTTSQNEQFF.

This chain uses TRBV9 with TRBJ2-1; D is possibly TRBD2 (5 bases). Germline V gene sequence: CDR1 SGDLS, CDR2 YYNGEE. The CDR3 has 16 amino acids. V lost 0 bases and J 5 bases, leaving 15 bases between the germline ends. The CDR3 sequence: CASSVAPWRVDNEQFF. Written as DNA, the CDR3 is TGTGCCAGCAGCGTAGCCCCATGGCGGGTAGACAATGAGCAGTTCTTC.

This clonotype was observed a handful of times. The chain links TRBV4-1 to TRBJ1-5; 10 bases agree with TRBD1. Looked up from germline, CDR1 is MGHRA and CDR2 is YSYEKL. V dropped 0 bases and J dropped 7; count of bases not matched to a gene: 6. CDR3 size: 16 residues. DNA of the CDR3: TGCGCCAGCAGCCAAGAGCGTTTGACAGGGGGCCAGCCCCAGCATTTT. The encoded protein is CASSQERLTGGQPQHF.

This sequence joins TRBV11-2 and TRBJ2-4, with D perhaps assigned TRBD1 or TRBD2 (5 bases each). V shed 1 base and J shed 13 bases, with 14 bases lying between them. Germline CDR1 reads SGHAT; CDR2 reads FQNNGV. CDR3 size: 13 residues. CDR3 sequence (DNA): TGTGCCAGCAGCTTAGCCCCCGAGGGGTCGCAGTACTTC. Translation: CASSLAPEGSQYF.

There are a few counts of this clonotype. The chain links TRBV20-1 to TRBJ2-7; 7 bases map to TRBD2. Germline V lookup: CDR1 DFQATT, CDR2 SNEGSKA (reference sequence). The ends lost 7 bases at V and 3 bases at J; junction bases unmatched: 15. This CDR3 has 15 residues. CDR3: CSVGPPGGRGYEQYF. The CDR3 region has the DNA TGCAGTGTGGGCCCCCCGGGCGGGAGAGGCTACGAGCAGTACTTC.

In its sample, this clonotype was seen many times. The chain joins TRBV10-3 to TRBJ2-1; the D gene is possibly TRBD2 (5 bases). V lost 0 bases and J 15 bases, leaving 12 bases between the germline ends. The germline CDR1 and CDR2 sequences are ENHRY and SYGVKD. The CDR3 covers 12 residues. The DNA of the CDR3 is TGTGCCATCAGTGAGTCGGGGAAGGAGGCGTTCTTC. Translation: CAISESGKEAFF.

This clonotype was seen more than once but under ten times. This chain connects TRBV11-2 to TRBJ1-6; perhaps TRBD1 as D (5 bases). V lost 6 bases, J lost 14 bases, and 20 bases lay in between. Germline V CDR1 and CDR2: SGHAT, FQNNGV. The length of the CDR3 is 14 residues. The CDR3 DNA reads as TGTGCCAGCAGTCCCAACCGACAGATCGGCTCCCTCCACTTT. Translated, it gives CASSPNRQIGSLHF.

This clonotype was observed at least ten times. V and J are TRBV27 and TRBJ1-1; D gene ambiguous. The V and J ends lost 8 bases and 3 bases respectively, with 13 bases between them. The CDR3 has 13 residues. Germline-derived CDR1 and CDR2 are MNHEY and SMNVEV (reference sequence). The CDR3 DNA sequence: TGTGCCAGCGCCCGGATTAGGGACACTGAAGCTTTCTTT. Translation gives CASARIRDTEAFF.

CDR3 protein: CATQGGSHSYNEQFF. The CDR3 nucleotides are TGTGCCACCCAGGGGGGGAGCCACTCCTACAATGAGCAGTTCTTC. The rearrangement uses TRBV2 and TRBJ2-1; the D gene could be TRBD1 or TRBD2 (7 bases each). This CDR3 comprises 15 residues. Per the germline V gene, CDR1 is SNHLY and CDR2 is FYNNEI. V lost 10 bases and J 0 bases, leaving 16 bases between the germline ends.

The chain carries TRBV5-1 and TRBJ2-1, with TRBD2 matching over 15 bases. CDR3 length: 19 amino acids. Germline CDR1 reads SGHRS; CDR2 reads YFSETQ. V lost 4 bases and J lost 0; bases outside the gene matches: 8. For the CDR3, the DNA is TGCGCCAGCAGCAAGGGACTAGCGGGAGGACCAAGCTCCTACAATGAGCAGTTCTTC. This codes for CASSKGLAGGPSSYNEQFF. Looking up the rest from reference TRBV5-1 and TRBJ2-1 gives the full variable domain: KAGVTQTPRYLIKTRGQQVTLSCSPISGHRSVSWYQQTPGQGLQFLFEYFSETQRNKGNFPGRFSGRQFSNSRSEMNVSTLELGDSALYLCASSKGLAGGPSSYNEQFFGPGTRLTVL.

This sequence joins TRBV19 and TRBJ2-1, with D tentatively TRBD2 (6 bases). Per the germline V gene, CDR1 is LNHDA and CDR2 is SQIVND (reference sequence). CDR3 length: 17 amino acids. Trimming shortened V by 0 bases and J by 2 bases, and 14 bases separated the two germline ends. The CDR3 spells CASSIDLAGLTYNEQFF. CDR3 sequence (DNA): TGTGCCAGTAGTATAGATTTGGCGGGATTAACCTACAATGAGCAGTTCTTC.

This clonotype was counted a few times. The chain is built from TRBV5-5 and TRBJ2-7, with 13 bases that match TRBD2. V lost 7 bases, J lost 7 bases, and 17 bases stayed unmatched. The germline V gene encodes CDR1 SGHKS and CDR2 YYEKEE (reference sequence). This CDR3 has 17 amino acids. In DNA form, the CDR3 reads TGTGCCAGCGGATTGGGACTAGCGGGATTGAAAGGAGGAGAGCAGTACTTC. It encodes CASGLGLAGLKGGEQYF.

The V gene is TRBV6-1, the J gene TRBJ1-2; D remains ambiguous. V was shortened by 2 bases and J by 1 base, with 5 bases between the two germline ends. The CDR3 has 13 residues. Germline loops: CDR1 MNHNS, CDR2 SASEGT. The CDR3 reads CASSEHHNYGYTF. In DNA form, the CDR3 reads TGTGCCAGCAGTGAACACCATAACTATGGCTACACCTTC.

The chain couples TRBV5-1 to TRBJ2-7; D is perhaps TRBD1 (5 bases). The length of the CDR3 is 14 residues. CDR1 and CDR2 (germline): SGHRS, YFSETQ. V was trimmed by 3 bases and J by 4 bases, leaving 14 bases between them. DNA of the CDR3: TGCGCCAGCAGCTCCTACATCGACAGATACGAGCAGTACTTC. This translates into CASSSYIDRYEQYF.